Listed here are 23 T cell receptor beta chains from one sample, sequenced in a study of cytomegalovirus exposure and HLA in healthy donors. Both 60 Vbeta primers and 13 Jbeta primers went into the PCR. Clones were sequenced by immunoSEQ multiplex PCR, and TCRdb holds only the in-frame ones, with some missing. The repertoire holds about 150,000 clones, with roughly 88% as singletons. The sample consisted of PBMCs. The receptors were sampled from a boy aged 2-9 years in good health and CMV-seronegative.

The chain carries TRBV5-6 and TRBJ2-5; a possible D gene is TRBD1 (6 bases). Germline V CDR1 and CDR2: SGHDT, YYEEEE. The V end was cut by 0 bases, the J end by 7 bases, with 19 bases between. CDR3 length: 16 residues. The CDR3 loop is CASSLGGRRAGGTQYF. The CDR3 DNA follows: TGTGCCAGCAGCTTGGGGGGGCGCAGGGCCGGCGGGACCCAGTACTTC.

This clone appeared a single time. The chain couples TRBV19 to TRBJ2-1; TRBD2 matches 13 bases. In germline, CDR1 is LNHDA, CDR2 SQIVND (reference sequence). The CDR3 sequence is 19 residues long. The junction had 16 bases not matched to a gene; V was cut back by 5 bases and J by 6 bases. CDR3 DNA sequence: TGTGCCAGTAGTCAAACCCCGGGACTAGCGGGACCTCGGGGCAATGAGCAGTTCTTC. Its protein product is CASSQTPGLAGPRGNEQFF.

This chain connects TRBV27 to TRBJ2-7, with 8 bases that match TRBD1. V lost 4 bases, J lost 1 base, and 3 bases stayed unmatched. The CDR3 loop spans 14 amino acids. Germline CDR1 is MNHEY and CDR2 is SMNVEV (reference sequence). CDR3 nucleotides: TGTGCCAGCAGTTCGACAGGGGAATCCTACGAGCAGTACGTC. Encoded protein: CASSSTGESYEQYV.

The CDR3 nucleotides are TGCGCCAGCAGTGAAGGGGGCGGCTACACCTTC. This gives the protein CASSEGGGYTF. This chain links TRBV10-2 with TRBJ1-2; 7 bases map to TRBD1. V was clipped by 3 bases and J by 8 bases; unmatched bases: 0. There are 11 residues in the CDR3. Germline V gene data show CDR1 as WSHSY and CDR2 as SAAADI.

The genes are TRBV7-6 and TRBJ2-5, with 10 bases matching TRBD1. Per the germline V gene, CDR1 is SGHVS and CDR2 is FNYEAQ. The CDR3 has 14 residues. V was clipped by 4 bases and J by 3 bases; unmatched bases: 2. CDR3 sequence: CASSSGTGEETQYF. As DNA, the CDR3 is TGTGCCAGCAGCTCCGGGACAGGGGAAGAGACCCAGTACTTC.

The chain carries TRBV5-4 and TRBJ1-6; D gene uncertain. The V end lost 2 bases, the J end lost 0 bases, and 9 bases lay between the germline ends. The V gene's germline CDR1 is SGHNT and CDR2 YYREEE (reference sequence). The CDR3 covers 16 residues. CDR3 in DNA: TGTGCCAGCAGCTTCGGCGGTGGCTCCTATAATTCACCCCTCCACTTT. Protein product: CASSFGGGSYNSPLHF.

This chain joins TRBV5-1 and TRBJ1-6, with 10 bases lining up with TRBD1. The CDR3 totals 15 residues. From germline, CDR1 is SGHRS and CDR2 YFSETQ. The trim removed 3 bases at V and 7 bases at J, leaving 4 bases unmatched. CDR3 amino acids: CASSSGQGRNSPLHF. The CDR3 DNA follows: TGCGCCAGCAGCTCGGGACAGGGGAGGAATTCACCCCTCCACTTT.

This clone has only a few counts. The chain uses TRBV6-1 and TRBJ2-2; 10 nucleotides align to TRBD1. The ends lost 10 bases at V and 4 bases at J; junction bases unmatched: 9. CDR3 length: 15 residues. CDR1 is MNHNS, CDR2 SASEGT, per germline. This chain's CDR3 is CATQTGGRGTGELFF. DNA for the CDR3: TGTGCCACCCAGACAGGGGGCCGGGGCACCGGGGAGCTGTTTTTT.

The CDR3 DNA reads TGTGCCAGCAGTGAAGCGGTACAGCCTAATTCACCCCTCCACTTT. Translation gives CASSEAVQPNSPLHF. J is TRBJ1-6 and V is TRBV2; D remains unclear. Trimming removed 0 bases at V and 6 bases at J, with 9 bases between. The CDR3 is made up of 15 amino acids. The V gene's germline CDR1 is SNHLY and CDR2 FYNNEI.

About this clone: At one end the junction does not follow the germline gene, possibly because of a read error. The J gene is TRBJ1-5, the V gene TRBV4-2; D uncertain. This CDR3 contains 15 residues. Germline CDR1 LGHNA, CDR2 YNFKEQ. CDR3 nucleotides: TGTGCCAGCACCCAAAACAGAAATAGCAATCAGCCCCAGCATTTT. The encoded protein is CASTQNRNSNQPQHF.

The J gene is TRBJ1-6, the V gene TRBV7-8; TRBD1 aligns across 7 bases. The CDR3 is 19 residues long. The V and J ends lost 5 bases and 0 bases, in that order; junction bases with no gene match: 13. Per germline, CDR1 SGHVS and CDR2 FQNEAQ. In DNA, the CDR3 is TGTGCCAGCAGCCCTTCAGGAAGGGGGCCCCGCTCCTATAATTCACCCCTCCACTTT. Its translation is CASSPSGRGPRSYNSPLHF.

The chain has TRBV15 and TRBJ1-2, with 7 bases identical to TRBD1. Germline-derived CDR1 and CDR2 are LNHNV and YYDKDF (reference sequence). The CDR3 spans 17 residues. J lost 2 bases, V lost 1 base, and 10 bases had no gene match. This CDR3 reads CATSRATGTARNYGYTF. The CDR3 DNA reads TGTGCCACCAGCAGAGCTACCGGGACAGCGAGAAACTATGGCTACACCTTC.

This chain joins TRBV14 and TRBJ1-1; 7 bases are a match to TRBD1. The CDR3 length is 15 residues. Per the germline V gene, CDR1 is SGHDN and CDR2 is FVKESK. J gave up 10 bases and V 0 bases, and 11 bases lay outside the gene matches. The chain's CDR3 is CASSQDLRQGMGAFF. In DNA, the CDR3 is TGTGCCAGCAGCCAAGATCTCCGACAGGGTATGGGAGCTTTCTTT. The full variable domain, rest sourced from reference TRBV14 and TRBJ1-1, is EAGVTQFPSHSVIEKGQTVTLRCDPISGHDNLYWYRRVMGKEIKFLLHFVKESKQDESGMPNNRFLAERTGGTYSTLKVQPAELEDSGVYFCASSQDLRQGMGAFFGQGTRLTVV.

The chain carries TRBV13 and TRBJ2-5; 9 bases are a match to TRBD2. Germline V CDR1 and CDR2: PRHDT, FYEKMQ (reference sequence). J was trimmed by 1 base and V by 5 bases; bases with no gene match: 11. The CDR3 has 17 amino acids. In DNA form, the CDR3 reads TGTGCCAGCAGCCAGATCGGTCGCGGGGGGGGCCAAGAGACCCAGTACTTC. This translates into CASSQIGRGGGQETQYF.

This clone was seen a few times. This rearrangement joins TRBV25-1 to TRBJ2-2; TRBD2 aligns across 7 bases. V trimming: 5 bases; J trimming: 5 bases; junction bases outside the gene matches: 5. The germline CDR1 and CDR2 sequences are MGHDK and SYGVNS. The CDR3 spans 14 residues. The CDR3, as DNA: TGTGCCAGCAGTATCAATAGCGGGACCGGGGAGCTGTTTTTT. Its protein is CASSINSGTGELFF. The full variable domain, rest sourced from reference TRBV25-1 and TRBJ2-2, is EADIYQTPRYLVIGTGKKITLECSQTMGHDKMYWYQQDPGMELHLIHYSYGVNSTEKGDLSSESTVSRIRTEHFPLTLESARPSHTSQYLCASSINSGTGELFFGEGSRLTVL.

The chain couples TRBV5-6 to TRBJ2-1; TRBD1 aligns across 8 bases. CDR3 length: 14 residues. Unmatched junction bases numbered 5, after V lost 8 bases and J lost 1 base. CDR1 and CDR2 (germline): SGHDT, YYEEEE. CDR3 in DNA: TGTGCCAGTGTCGGACAGGGTTCCTACAATGAGCAGTTCTTC. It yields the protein CASVGQGSYNEQFF.

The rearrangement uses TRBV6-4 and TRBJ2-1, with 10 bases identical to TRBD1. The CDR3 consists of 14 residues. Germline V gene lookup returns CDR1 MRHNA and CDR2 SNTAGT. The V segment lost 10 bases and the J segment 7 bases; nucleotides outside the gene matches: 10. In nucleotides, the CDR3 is TGTGCCAACTCGAGTAGGGACAGGGGAAATGAGCAGTTCTTC. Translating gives CANSSRDRGNEQFF.

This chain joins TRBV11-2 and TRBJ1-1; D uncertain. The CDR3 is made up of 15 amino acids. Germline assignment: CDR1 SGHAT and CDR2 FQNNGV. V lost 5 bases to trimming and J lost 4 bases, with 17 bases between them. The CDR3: CASSLPAGSGTEAFF. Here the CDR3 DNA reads TGTGCCAGCAGCCTTCCCGCGGGAAGTGGCACTGAAGCTTTCTTT. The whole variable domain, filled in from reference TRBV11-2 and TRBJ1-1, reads EAGVAQSPRYKIIEKRQSVAFWCNPISGHATLYWYQQILGQGPKLLIQFQNNGVVDDSQLPKDRFSAERLKGVDSTLKIQPAKLEDSAVYLCASSLPAGSGTEAFFGQGTRLTVV.

The CDR3 nucleotides read TGTGCCAGCAGCCTACGGGACTTCGAGACCCAGTACTTC. Its translation: CASSLRDFETQYF. The chain joins TRBV7-9 to TRBJ2-5; D may be TRBD2 (6 bases). Deletions cut 5 bases from V and 5 bases from J, with 12 bases between. This CDR3 has 13 residues. The germline CDR1 and CDR2 sequences are SEHNR and FQNEAQ (reference sequence).

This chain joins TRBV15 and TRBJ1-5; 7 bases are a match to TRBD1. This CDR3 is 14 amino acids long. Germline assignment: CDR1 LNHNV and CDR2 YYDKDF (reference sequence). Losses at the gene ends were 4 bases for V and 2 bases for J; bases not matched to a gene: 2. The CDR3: CATSNRGGNQPQHF. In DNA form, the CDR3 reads TGTGCCACCAGCAACAGGGGAGGCAATCAGCCCCAGCATTTT.

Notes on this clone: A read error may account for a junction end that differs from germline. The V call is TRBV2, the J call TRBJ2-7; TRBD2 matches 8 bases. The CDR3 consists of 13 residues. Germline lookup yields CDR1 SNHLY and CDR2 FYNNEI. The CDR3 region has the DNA TGTGCCAGCAGTATCGCTCTGAGGCGGGAGGTTGCGTTC. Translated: CASSIALRREVAF.

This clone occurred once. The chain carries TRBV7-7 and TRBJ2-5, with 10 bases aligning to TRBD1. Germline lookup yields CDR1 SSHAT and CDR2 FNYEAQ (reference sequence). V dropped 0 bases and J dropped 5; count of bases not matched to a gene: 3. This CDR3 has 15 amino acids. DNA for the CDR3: TGTGCCAGCAGCTTAGCAGGGGGACAGGGGGAGACCCAGTACTTC. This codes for CASSLAGGQGETQYF.

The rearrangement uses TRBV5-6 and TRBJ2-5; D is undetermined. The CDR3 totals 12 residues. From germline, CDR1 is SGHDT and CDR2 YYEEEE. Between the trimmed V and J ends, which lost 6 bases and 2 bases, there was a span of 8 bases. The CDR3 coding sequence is TGTGCCAGCAATACACCTCAAGAGACCCAGTACTTC. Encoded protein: CASNTPQETQYF.